The rows below give T cell receptor beta chains drawn from one sample of a study of T cells expressing NK-cell markers. TCRdb reprocessed the 5' RACE reads and keeps a single row for each CDR3 protein, giving no DNA. The listing records hundreds of thousands of distinct CDR3 sequences. The sequenced material came from blood T cells: a sorted CD56 or NKG2C T cell subset, CD4+ or CD8+ T cells, or bulk PBMC T cells (not recorded which). These receptors all come from a woman between 18 and 69 years old in good health. Each CDR3 is given with its conserved first and last residue.

j_call: TRBJ2-1; v_call: TRBV6-5; cdr3_aa: CASSYSKVTAGGNEQFF
j_call: TRBJ2-5; v_call: TRBV19; cdr3_aa: CASSIVGGGAETQYF
j_call: TRBJ1-3; v_call: TRBV4-3; cdr3_aa: CASSQSLQGAGNTIYF
j_call: TRBJ2-5; v_call: TRBV25-1; cdr3_aa: CASSAPGGRETQYF
j_call: TRBJ1-6; v_call: TRBV20-1; cdr3_aa: CSARDRNSYNSPLHF
j_call: TRBJ1-1; v_call: TRBV7-3; cdr3_aa: CASSLTGTRVNTEAFF
j_call: TRBJ2-5; v_call: TRBV28; cdr3_aa: CASSPRGGPDETQYF
j_call: TRBJ2-3; v_call: TRBV10-1; cdr3_aa: CASSEAPAGYTDTQYF
j_call: TRBJ1-4; v_call: TRBV25-1; cdr3_aa: CASSEPGAREKLFF
j_call: TRBJ2-7; v_call: TRBV6-5; cdr3_aa: CASSYSARGDTRQYF
j_call: TRBJ2-1; v_call: TRBV11-1; cdr3_aa: CASSPLVAGADGGGEQFF
j_call: TRBJ2-1; v_call: TRBV11-2; cdr3_aa: CASSRAGLANNEQFF
j_call: TRBJ2-7; v_call: TRBV20-1; cdr3_aa: CSAISGTAYEQYF
j_call: TRBJ1-2; v_call: TRBV20-1; cdr3_aa: CSARGRLYGYTF
j_call: TRBJ2-5; v_call: TRBV7-2; cdr3_aa: CASSSTSAETQYF
j_call: TRBJ2-1; v_call: TRBV9; cdr3_aa: CASSVGGDNYNEQFF
j_call: TRBJ2-1; v_call: TRBV3-1; cdr3_aa: CASSPGTIEQFF
j_call: TRBJ2-1; v_call: TRBV6-5; cdr3_aa: CASRGGRREQFF
j_call: TRBJ2-1; v_call: TRBV7-2; cdr3_aa: CASASRVGPGNEQFF
j_call: TRBJ2-5; v_call: TRBV2; cdr3_aa: CASRQEVAGQETQYF
j_call: TRBJ2-1; v_call: TRBV11-2; cdr3_aa: CASSNLRGANEQFF
j_call: TRBJ2-1; v_call: TRBV15; cdr3_aa: CATSRDPVSYNEQFF
j_call: TRBJ2-1; v_call: TRBV12-3/TRBV12-4; cdr3_aa: CASSLHGSYNEQFF
j_call: TRBJ2-3; v_call: TRBV7-2; cdr3_aa: CASSLGGGLDTQYF
j_call: TRBJ2-2; v_call: TRBV5-4; cdr3_aa: CASSQGRAANTGELFF
j_call: TRBJ2-1; v_call: TRBV27; cdr3_aa: CASSYTSGTEGSNEQFF
j_call: TRBJ1-2; v_call: TRBV6-2/TRBV6-3; cdr3_aa: CASSYSRTSGYTF
j_call: TRBJ1-6; v_call: TRBV2; cdr3_aa: CASTNAGGAISPLHF
j_call: TRBJ1-6; v_call: TRBV18; cdr3_aa: CASSPGGHKNSPLHF
j_call: TRBJ1-6; v_call: TRBV14; cdr3_aa: CASSQAWGQGRGNSPLHF
j_call: TRBJ1-5; v_call: TRBV20-1; cdr3_aa: CSATPADSRFNQPQHF
j_call: TRBJ2-3; v_call: TRBV29-1; cdr3_aa: CSAEGGHLSDTQYF
j_call: TRBJ1-1; v_call: TRBV29-1; cdr3_aa: CSVVSVMNTEAFF
j_call: TRBJ1-1; v_call: TRBV5-1; cdr3_aa: CASSFPGTNTEAFF
j_call: TRBJ2-3; v_call: TRBV5-4; cdr3_aa: CASSLDYLKSTDTQYF
j_call: TRBJ2-3; v_call: TRBV20-1; cdr3_aa: CSARDGGQGTDTQYF
j_call: TRBJ1-6; v_call: TRBV20-1; cdr3_aa: CSARGGNNSPLHF
j_call: TRBJ2-1; v_call: TRBV11-3; cdr3_aa: CASSPGTGLYNEQFF
j_call: TRBJ1-6; v_call: TRBV20-1; cdr3_aa: CSAGGTGTDNSPLHF
j_call: TRBJ2-1; v_call: TRBV5-4; cdr3_aa: CASSYPGQIYNEQFF
j_call: TRBJ2-3; v_call: TRBV10-3; cdr3_aa: CATSTLGSGTDTQYF
j_call: TRBJ1-6; v_call: TRBV4-3; cdr3_aa: CASSQDQVYNSPLHF
j_call: TRBJ1-1; v_call: TRBV28; cdr3_aa: CASSLPALTGTEAFF
j_call: TRBJ2-5; v_call: TRBV6-5; cdr3_aa: CASSFGRKAGETQYF
j_call: TRBJ2-7; v_call: TRBV11-1; cdr3_aa: CASSSILGLAGGSAYEQYF